Following are 7 T cell receptor beta chains from one sample sequenced in a study of radiotherapy plus CTLA-4 blockade in lung cancer. TCRdb keeps only in-frame clones here, not all; method: immunoSEQ multiplex PCR. The sample contains over 60,000 clones, around nine tenths of which appear only once. Sequences were derived from peripheral blood, sampled from a patient treated with radiotherapy plus ipilimumab. These receptors were taken from a human donor with non-small cell lung cancer that progressed on radiotherapy plus ipilimumab.

J is TRBJ1-1 and V is TRBV6-1, with D uncertain. The V gene lost 6 bases and the J gene lost 0 bases, with 11 bases spanning the gap. The CDR3 consists of 14 residues. CDR1 and CDR2 from the germline V gene are MNHNS and SASEGT. The CDR3 here is CASSPNRMNTEAFF. CDR3 in DNA: TGTGCCAGCAGCCCCAATAGAATGAACACTGAAGCTTTCTTT.

The chain joins TRBV27 to TRBJ2-2, with D perhaps matching TRBD2 (6 bases). Germline loops: CDR1 MNHEY, CDR2 SMNVEV (reference sequence). The CDR3 spans 18 residues. Trimming removed 8 bases at V and 1 base at J, with 23 bases between. The DNA of the CDR3 is TGTGCCAGCCGACGAGCCCTATCATTCGGGGGGAACACCGGGGAGCTGTTTTTT. Protein sequence: CASRRALSFGGNTGELFF.

This chain uses TRBV11-3 with TRBJ2-3; no clear D gene. This CDR3 spans 14 amino acids. The germline CDR1 and CDR2 sequences are SGHNT and YENEEA. The V end lost 2 bases, the J end lost 3 bases, and 9 bases lay between the germline ends. This CDR3 is CASSLLRSTDTQYF. The CDR3 region has the DNA TGTGCCAGCAGCTTACTACGGAGTACAGATACGCAGTATTTT.

Only one count was recorded for this clone. One junction end does not reproduce the germline sequence, and a read error may be involved. The CDR3 loop reads CASSGNTDTRYF. The CDR3 DNA sequence: TGTGCCAGCAGTGGGAACACAGATACGCGGTATTTT. The gene calls are TRBV6-5 and TRBJ2-3, with D hard to call. Germline loops: CDR1 MNHEY, CDR2 SVGAGI. The CDR3 has 12 residues.

V is TRBV30 and J is TRBJ2-1; TRBD2 matches 10 bases. The V segment lost 5 bases and the J segment 4 bases; nucleotides outside the gene matches: 8. This CDR3 region has 15 residues. Germline CDR1 and CDR2: GTSNPN and SVGIG (reference sequence). Here the CDR3 reads CAWVSSGSLYNEQFF. CDR3 DNA: TGTGCCTGGGTTTCTAGCGGGAGCTTGTACAATGAGCAGTTCTTC.

The chain is built from TRBV28 and TRBJ2-3; D possibly corresponds to TRBD2 (8 bases). V was clipped by 5 bases and J by 2 bases, with 23 bases between them. From germline, CDR1 is MDHEN and CDR2 SYDVKM. This CDR3 contains 18 residues. Here the CDR3 DNA reads TGTGCCAGCAGTCTCTGGACAGGACAGCGGGAGAACACAGATACGCAGTATTTT. It is translated as CASSLWTGQRENTDTQYF.

The V gene is TRBV4-1, the J gene TRBJ1-2, with 9 bases matching TRBD1. This CDR3 has 16 amino acids. Germline CDR1 MGHRA, CDR2 YSYEKL. V gave up 1 base and J gave up 8 bases; unmatched junction bases: 11. CDR3 region: CASSQGRLQGARGYTF. DNA for the CDR3: TGCGCCAGCAGCCAAGGTAGATTACAGGGGGCGCGGGGCTACACCTTC.